These 5 T cell receptor beta chains came from one sample sequenced in a study of T cell repertoires in aging, cancer and after chemotherapy. The template was genomic DNA from peripheral blood, not RNA. Rearranged V-D-J TRB sequences were amplified with a mixed TRB-A/B primer pool. MiXCR, applied by TCRdb to the multiplex PCR reads, yields one record per CDR3 protein. The top ten clones hold 10% of a sample with 10,000 to 15,000 distinct CDR3 sequences, 31% of them seen once. The sequenced sample was blood. The origin of the receptors is a human donor in good health. The donor label of this sample is uncertain.

About this clonotype itself: Just one base apart from a much larger clone, this may be a read error. The chain uses TRBV29-1 and TRBJ2-5; no definite D call. From germline, CDR1 is SQVTM and CDR2 ANQGSEA. This CDR3 contains 13 residues. In nucleotides, the CDR3 is TGCAGCGTTCTTGCAGCAAAACAAGAGACCCTGTACTTC. Residues: CSVLAAKQETLYF.

This clonotype was seen a few times. The V call is TRBV15, the J call TRBJ2-1; no reliable D call. CDR1 is LNHNV, CDR2 YYDKDF, per germline (reference sequence). V was shortened by 0 bases and J by 5 bases, with 8 bases between the two germline ends. This CDR3 region has 14 residues. CDR3 residues: CATSRDYKDNEQFF. CDR3 sequence (DNA): TGTGCCACCAGCAGAGATTACAAGGACAATGAGCAGTTCTTC.

This sequence joins TRBV30 and TRBJ1-6; D might be TRBD1 (6 bases). From germline, CDR1 is GTSNPN and CDR2 SVGIG (reference sequence). The germline V and J ends were trimmed by 2 bases and 0 bases, with 8 bases remaining between them. This CDR3 has 15 amino acids. The CDR3 DNA sequence: TGTGCCTGGAGTACAGGGAACTCCTATAATTCACCCCTCCACTTT. As protein: CAWSTGNSYNSPLHF.

V usage is TRBV12-3 or TRBV12-4 and J usage is TRBJ2-7; D is tentatively TRBD1 or TRBD2 (5 bases each). V was trimmed by 3 bases and J by 1 base, leaving 19 bases between them. This CDR3 region has 17 residues. This CDR3 is CASSLASGTPASYEQYF. Written as DNA, the CDR3 is TGTGCCAGCAGTTTGGCTTCCGGGACCCCGGCATCCTACGAGCAGTACTTC.

The V call is TRBV5-1, the J call TRBJ1-1, with TRBD1 matching 10 bases. In germline, CDR1 is SGHRS, CDR2 YFSETQ. Unmatched junction bases numbered 4, after V lost 0 bases and J lost 2 bases. The CDR3 runs to 16 residues. This CDR3 reads CASSLGGTGANTEAFF. The CDR3 coding sequence is TGCGCCAGCAGCTTGGGTGGGACAGGGGCCAACACTGAAGCTTTCTTT.